This T cell receptor beta chain was captured in a study of response to subunit inactivated influenza vaccine. General study results and limits: Authors suggested that a seasonal influenza vaccination recruits few new T cells each time.

Turning to this clonotype: Its matching antigen is unknown.

CDR3 length equals 15 residues. The V and J ends lost 0 bases and 4 bases respectively, with 10 bases between them. CDR1 SGHDT and CDR2 YYEEEE come from the germline V gene. From the RT-PCR reads, TCRdb called clonotypes with MiXCR, one entry per CDR3 protein. The table lists approximately 730,000 distinct CDR3 sequences, approximately 14% of them singletons. The chain is built from TRBV5-6 and TRBJ2-2; D remains ambiguous. The TCR sequence derives from a man aged 45-65 years who received an inactivated influenza vaccine. Sample: PBMCs from blood, taken about 14 days before vaccination. The CDR3 bases are TGTGCCAGCAGCTTGGCGGGCCGACGCACCGGGGAGCTGTTTTTT. The encoded protein is CASSLAGRRTGELFF.